A selection of T cell receptor beta chains follows, all from one sample in a study of cytomegalovirus exposure and HLA in healthy donors. TCRdb's copy holds only in-frame clones and misses some; the assay was immunoSEQ multiplex PCR. The sample has about 120,000 clones, roughly three quarters seen once; the top ten hold around 15%. Source material: PBMCs. All receptors come from a man aged 50 to 59 in good health and CMV-seropositive. The CDR3 runs from the conserved cysteine through the conserved F or W. D genes are given only for firm matches. The size of a clone is reported for some rows only, either as once, few or many, or as a class for expanded clones.

J gene | D gene | clone size | V gene | CDR3 DNA | CDR3 protein
TRBJ2-7 | NA | few | TRBV5-4 | TGTGCCAGCAGCTCTGCGGACAGTGGGGGAAGGAGGGAGCAGTACTTC | CASSSADSGGRREQYF
TRBJ2-7 | TRBD2 | NA | TRBV5-1 | TGCGCCAGCAGCCCAGGACTAGCGGGGACAGTGCGCGCACGCCCAGGGGTCTACGAGCAGTACTTC | CASSPGLAGTVRARPGVYEQYF
TRBJ2-1 | TRBD1 | NA | TRBV27 | TGTGCCAGCAGTTTAAGGACAGGGACCAATGAGCAGTTCTTC | CASSLRTGTNEQFF
TRBJ1-1 | NA | NA | TRBV7-2 | TGTGCCAGCAGCCCCGGGGGGACTGAAGCTTTCTTT | CASSPGGTEAFF
TRBJ1-2 | NA | NA | TRBV4-1 | TGCGCCAGCAGCCAAAGGGGCCCCTCTACGGAAGGCTACACCTTC | CASSQRGPSTEGYTF
TRBJ2-1 | NA | NA | TRBV2 | TGTGCCAGCCGCACAGGTACTTACAATGAGCAGTTCTTC | CASRTGTYNEQFF
TRBJ2-3 | NA | once | TRBV28 | TGTGCCAGCAGCCCTATAAGTTTTCCAAGCACAGATACGCAGTATTTT | CASSPISFPSTDTQYF
TRBJ2-3 | TRBD2 | NA | TRBV5-1 | TGCGCCAGCAGCTTGGGAGATAGCGGGGGCACAGATACGCAGTATTTT | CASSLGDSGGTDTQYF
TRBJ1-3 | TRBD1 | NA | TRBV28 | TGTGCCAGCAGTCCTCGCCGCGCATTACAGGGGTGGGCTGGAAACACCATATATTTT | CASSPRRALQGWAGNTIYF
TRBJ1-3 | NA | few | TRBV10-2 | TGCGCCAGCAGTTGGGACTCGGGAAACACCATATATTTT | CASSWDSGNTIYF
TRBJ2-7 | TRBD2 | NA | TRBV6-4 | TGTGCCAGCAGGATCCGGGGGTGGCTAGCGGGTTTGTCCTACGAGCAGTACTTC | CASRIRGWLAGLSYEQYF
TRBJ2-5 | NA | NA | TRBV7-2 | TGTGCCAGCAGCTTATCAGGGGCCCAAGAGACCCAGTACTTC | CASSLSGAQETQYF
TRBJ1-5 | TRBD1 | once | TRBV4-3 | TGCGCCAGCAGCCAAGAGACAGGGTCCGGGCAGCCCCAGCATTTT | CASSQETGSGQPQHF
TRBJ2-1 | TRBD1 | NA | TRBV7-9 | TGTGCCAGCAGCTCGAGCCTAAAGGGACAGGGGAACAATGAGCAGTTCTTC | CASSSSLKGQGNNEQFF
TRBJ2-5 | TRBD2 | NA | TRBV14 | TGTGCCAGCAGACTAGCGGGAGGCCCACAAGAGACCCAGTACTTC | CASRLAGGPQETQYF
TRBJ1-5 | NA | NA | TRBV27 | TGTGCCAGCAGTTTGGGCTCAGGCAATCAGCCCCAGCATTTT | CASSLGSGNQPQHF
TRBJ1-5 | NA | NA | TRBV19 | TGTGCCAGTAGTATCAGACTTAATCAGCCCCAGCATTTT | CASSIRLNQPQHF
TRBJ1-5 | TRBD1 | NA | TRBV7-2 | TGTGCCAGCAGCTTAGAGGGGACAGGGAATCAGCCCCAGCATTTT | CASSLEGTGNQPQHF
TRBJ1-5 | TRBD1 | NA | TRBV7-8 | TGTGCCAGCAGCGTGGGACAGGGTTTGGTTCAGCCCCAGCATTTT | CASSVGQGLVQPQHF
TRBJ1-6 | NA | few | TRBV21-1 | TGTGCCAGCAGCCCCCGGACAGGGGGTAATTCACCCCTCCACTTT | CASSPRTGGNSPLHF
TRBJ2-2 | TRBD2 | once | TRBV13 | TGTGCCAGCAGCTTGGGACTAGCGGGAGTTAACACCGGGGAGCTGTTTTTT | CASSLGLAGVNTGELFF
TRBJ1-5 | TRBD1 | NA | TRBV10-3 | TGTGCCATCAGAGGACAGGTTAATCAGCCCCAGCATTTT | CAIRGQVNQPQHF
TRBJ2-3 | TRBD2 | NA | TRBV6-1 | TGTGCCAGCAGTGAAGGGGATAGCGGGGGAGATACGCAGTATTTT | CASSEGDSGGDTQYF
TRBJ2-3 | NA | NA | TRBV25-1 | TGTGCCAGCAGTGAGGTAGAGGGAGGGGGGGATACGCAGTATTTT | CASSEVEGGGDTQYF
TRBJ2-7 | NA | few | TRBV19 | TGTGCCAGTAGTATTAACAACTACGAGCAGTACTTC | CASSINNYEQYF
TRBJ1-1 | NA | few | TRBV18 | TGTGCCAGCTCCTCCTTAGGGGTCGACACTGAAGCTTTCTTT | CASSSLGVDTEAFF
TRBJ1-1 | TRBD1 | once | TRBV7-9 | TGTGCCAGCAGGCCGACGAACAGGGGGTTGAGGTACGTGAACACTGAAGCTTTCTTT | CASRPTNRGLRYVNTEAFF
TRBJ2-7 | TRBD1 | NA | TRBV7-9 | TGTGCCAGCAGCCTCTTCGGGACAGGGAGCTACGAGCAGTACTTC | CASSLFGTGSYEQYF
TRBJ2-5 | NA | NA | TRBV6-1 | TGTGCCAGCTCGAAGCCAAACCAAGAGACCCAGTACTTC | CASSKPNQETQYF
TRBJ1-6 | TRBD1 | NA | TRBV9 | TGTGCCAGCAGCGCCCCCGTTTCGGGAGGGGGCACCTCCTATAATTCACCCCTCCACTTT | CASSAPVSGGGTSYNSPLHF
TRBJ1-4 | NA | NA | TRBV29-1 | TGCAGCGTTGAAGTATCCAGGGTAGGGGAAAAACTGTTTTTT | CSVEVSRVGEKLFF
TRBJ2-1 | TRBD2 | once | TRBV10-1 | TGCGCCAGCAGTGTTCGGGAGGGAGAGCAGTTCTTC | CASSVREGEQFF
TRBJ1-5 | TRBD1 | NA | TRBV5-5 | TGTGCCAGCAGCATCCAGGGACAGTCAACTCAGCCCCAGCATTTT | CASSIQGQSTQPQHF
TRBJ1-5 | TRBD1 | NA | TRBV19 | TGTGCCAGTAGTCCGCAGACAGGGGCCAATCAGCCCCAGCATTTT | CASSPQTGANQPQHF